Presented here are 24 T cell receptor beta chains from one specimen sequenced in a study of T cell repertoires in cytomegalovirus infection. TCRdb used MiXCR to reprocess the reads, holding one entry per CDR3 protein. The sample records roughly 730,000 distinct CDR3 sequences, roughly 33% being singletons. For these receptors, no antigen is known. Material: cultured PBMCs, obtained from culture after CMV antigen stimulation. Receptors originate from a human donor in good health (CMV status not recorded). Some clones in this sample may be carry-over from other donors' samples.

This rearrangement joins TRBV29-1 to TRBJ2-1, with 8 bases that match TRBD2. Germline trimming cut 4 bases from V and 4 bases from J; bases unmatched to any gene: 6. This CDR3 region has 14 residues. Per germline, CDR1 SQVTM and CDR2 ANQGSEA. The CDR3 region is CSVAGLAGYNEQFF. The CDR3 region has the DNA TGCAGCGTTGCGGGGCTAGCGGGTTACAATGAGCAGTTCTTC.

This clonotype was seen a few times. V and J are TRBV20-1 and TRBJ2-7; D possibly corresponds to TRBD2 (6 bases). The CDR3 extends over 16 amino acids. CDR1 is DFQATT and CDR2 is SNEGSKA in the germline V gene (reference sequence). The V end lost 5 bases, the J end lost 0 bases, and 20 bases lay between the germline ends. The CDR3 sequence: CSASPLVADLSYEQYF. The CDR3 nucleotides are TGCAGTGCTTCACCCCTTGTAGCGGACCTCTCCTACGAGCAGTACTTC.

The gene calls are TRBV19 and TRBJ1-5; possibly TRBD1 for D (6 bases). V lost 3 bases and J 3 bases, leaving 15 bases between the germline ends. The CDR3 contains 16 residues. Germline CDR1 LNHDA, CDR2 SQIVND (reference sequence). The CDR3 sequence is CASSIDRLKLNQPQHF. In DNA form, the CDR3 reads TGTGCCAGTAGTATTGACAGGTTAAAACTCAATCAGCCCCAGCATTTT.

This clonotype turned up a few times. The rearrangement joins TRBV11-2 to TRBJ1-3; 7 bases line up with TRBD1. With 3 bases clipped from V and 4 bases from J, the junction kept 3 bases outside the gene matches. Germline loops: CDR1 SGHAT, CDR2 FQNNGV. The CDR3 extends over 14 amino acids. Here the CDR3 reads CASSFGTVGNTIYF. The CDR3 nucleotides read TGTGCCAGCAGCTTCGGGACAGTAGGAAACACCATATATTTT.

The chain recombines TRBV23-1 with TRBJ2-7, with 7 bases that match TRBD2. TRBV23-1 is placed among ORFs of uncertain function. Trimming cost V 0 bases and J 0 bases; bases outside gene matches: 5. The CDR3 loop spans 16 amino acids. The CDR3 loop is CASSQSGRGSSYEQYF. CDR3 nucleotides: TGCGCCAGCAGTCAATCGGGGCGGGGGAGCTCCTACGAGCAGTACTTC.

This clonotype was seen ten or more times. V is TRBV7-2 and J is TRBJ2-3, with 8 bases identical to TRBD2. This CDR3 comprises 16 residues. V gave up 4 bases and J gave up 5 bases; unmatched junction bases: 11. CDR1 SGHTA and CDR2 FQGNSA come from the germline V gene. CDR3 sequence: CASSSSLAEALDTQYF. The CDR3 nucleotides read TGTGCCAGCAGCTCATCACTAGCGGAAGCTCTAGATACGCAGTATTTT. Full variable domain (outside the CDR3, taken from reference TRBV7-2 and TRBJ2-3): GAGVSQSPSNKVTEKGKDVELRCDPISGHTALYWYRQSLGQGLEFLIYFQGNSAPDKSGLPSDRFSAERTGGSVSTLTIQRTQQEDSAVYLCASSSSLAEALDTQYFGPGTRLTVL.

V usage is TRBV2 and J usage is TRBJ1-1; D remains unclear. V lost 8 bases, J lost 3 bases, and 10 bases lay in between. This CDR3 contains 12 residues. CDR1 SNHLY and CDR2 FYNNEI come from the germline V gene. The chain's CDR3 is CASEFEDTEAFF. The CDR3 DNA reads TGTGCCAGCGAGTTCGAGGACACTGAAGCTTTCTTT.

The chain recombines TRBV7-8 with TRBJ1-5, with D uncertain. The CDR3 runs 14 residues. V lost 3 bases and J 6 bases, leaving 12 bases between the germline ends. From germline, CDR1 is SGHVS and CDR2 FQNEAQ. The CDR3 reads CASSFERAAQPQHF. The CDR3 region has the DNA TGTGCCAGCAGCTTTGAGAGGGCGGCTCAGCCCCAGCATTTT.

This rearrangement joins TRBV6-5 to TRBJ2-5; D might be TRBD2 (7 bases). Per germline, CDR1 MNHEY and CDR2 SVGAGI. Deletions cut 5 bases from V and 5 bases from J, with 12 bases between. The CDR3 is 13 amino acids. CDR3 sequence: CASSGGGGETQYF. The CDR3, as DNA: TGTGCCAGCAGTGGAGGGGGGGGGGAGACCCAGTACTTC.

The chain recombines TRBV30 with TRBJ1-1; D gene uncertain. The CDR3 has 16 amino acids. The V end was cut by 8 bases, the J end by 1 base, with 23 bases between. Looked up from germline, CDR1 is GTSNPN and CDR2 is SVGIG (reference sequence). CDR3 coding DNA: TGTGCCCCCCTCTTCATTCGCTCCGGAGAGAACACTGAAGCTTTCTTT. It yields the protein CAPLFIRSGENTEAFF.

The rearrangement links TRBV7-6 to TRBJ1-2, with 7 bases fitting TRBD1. V shed 5 bases and J 6 bases; nucleotides not matched to a gene: 6. This CDR3 is 13 amino acids long. The germline V gene has CDR1 SGHVS and CDR2 FNYEAQ. CDR3 region: CASSPQGVNGYTF. The CDR3 DNA follows: TGTGCCAGCAGCCCGCAGGGGGTTAATGGCTACACCTTC.

The chain couples TRBV10-3 to TRBJ1-6; D is perhaps TRBD1 (6 bases). Germline CDR1 ENHRY, CDR2 SYGVKD. The V gene lost 2 bases and the J gene lost 8 bases, with 10 bases spanning the gap. The CDR3 spans 14 residues. The DNA for the CDR3 is TGTGCCATCAGTGAGAACAGGGATTATTCACCCCTCCACTTT. This codes for CAISENRDYSPLHF.

The J gene is TRBJ2-5, the V gene TRBV7-2, with 9 nucleotides matching TRBD2. Trimming at V came to 5 bases and at J to 0 bases, leaving 10 bases not matched to a gene. Germline V lookup: CDR1 SGHTA, CDR2 FQGNSA. This CDR3 is 17 amino acids long. The CDR3 here is CASSRFSGGSYQETQYF. DNA of the CDR3: TGTGCCAGCAGCCGGTTTAGCGGGGGATCGTACCAAGAGACCCAGTACTTC.

Written as DNA, the CDR3 is TGTGCCAGCAGTAACCGGGACAGGGTCTTTCAGCCCCAGCATTTT. Translating gives CASSNRDRVFQPQHF. The rearrangement uses TRBV12-3 or TRBV12-4 and TRBJ1-5; TRBD1 agrees at 9 bases. This CDR3 is 15 amino acids long. The V gene end was trimmed by 5 bases and the J gene end by 6 bases; junction bases not matched to a gene: 8.

This clonotype showed up many times. The chain joins TRBV7-2 to TRBJ1-5; TRBD1 matches 8 bases. V was clipped by 5 bases and J by 6 bases; unmatched bases: 6. This CDR3 comprises 14 residues. Germline assignment: CDR1 SGHTA and CDR2 FQGNSA. CDR3 nucleotide sequence: TGTGCCAGCAGCCCAGGACAGGGAAGTCAGCCCCAGCATTTT. It translates to CASSPGQGSQPQHF.

The chain uses TRBV11-2 and TRBJ1-6, with D possibly TRBD1 on 6 matching bases. V lost 4 bases and J lost 14, with 15 bases in between. This CDR3 has 13 amino acids. Germline loops: CDR1 SGHAT, CDR2 FQNNGV. The CDR3 loop is CASSYFDRLALHF. DNA of the CDR3: TGTGCCAGCAGCTATTTTGACAGGCTGGCCCTCCACTTT.

The sample holds a few counts of this clonotype. This sequence joins TRBV7-6 and TRBJ1-5, with D unresolved. V lost 1 base, J lost 0 bases, and 7 bases lay in between. This CDR3 spans 15 amino acids. Germline CDR1 reads SGHVS; CDR2 reads FNYEAQ. The CDR3 bases are TGTGCCAGCAGCTTAGACCCTTATAGCAATCAGCCCCAGCATTTT. It translates to CASSLDPYSNQPQHF.

The chain employs TRBV15 and TRBJ2-3; TRBD2 matches at 8 bases. CDR1 is LNHNV, CDR2 YYDKDF, per germline (reference sequence). The CDR3 totals 16 residues. The V segment lost 5 bases and the J segment 4 bases; nucleotides outside the gene matches: 11. In nucleotides, the CDR3 is TGTGCCACCAGCCGTGCCCGTAGCGGGAACGCAGATACGCAGTATTTT. Residues: CATSRARSGNADTQYF.

The V call is TRBV19, the J call TRBJ2-7; 10 bases match TRBD2. Germline values: CDR1 LNHDA, CDR2 SQIVND (reference sequence). The ends lost 6 bases at V and 2 bases at J; junction bases unmatched: 4. This CDR3 has 14 amino acids. The CDR3 bases are TGTGCCAGTAGAAGGACTAGCGGAACCTACGAGCAGTACTTC. Protein product: CASRRTSGTYEQYF.

This clonotype was recorded at least ten times. This sequence joins TRBV28 and TRBJ1-5, with D tentatively TRBD1 (5 bases). V lost 1 base to trimming and J lost 11 bases, with 18 bases between them. Germline CDR1 is MDHEN and CDR2 is SYDVKM. The CDR3 is 15 amino acids. CDR3 sequence (DNA): TGTGCCAGCAGTTTATTGGGGCAGACAAGGGATGCCCAGCATTTT. Encoded protein: CASSLLGQTRDAQHF.

This chain connects TRBV7-3 to TRBJ1-5, with a tentative D call TRBD1 (6 bases). Looked up from germline, CDR1 is SGHTA and CDR2 is FQGTGA. This CDR3 comprises 14 residues. Trimming shortened V by 4 bases and J by 7 bases, and 14 bases separated the two germline ends. CDR3 in DNA: TGTGCCAGCAGCTCAAACAGGGACGGGCAGCCCCAGCATTTT. Protein product: CASSSNRDGQPQHF.

The chain links TRBV10-3 to TRBJ2-3; 8 nucleotides match TRBD2. In germline, CDR1 is ENHRY, CDR2 SYGVKD. The CDR3 is 14 residues long. V trimming: 6 bases; J trimming: 3 bases; junction bases outside the gene matches: 5. CDR3 bases: TGTGCCATCAGGCAGCGGGAGCTTACAGATACGCAGTATTTT. It is translated as CAIRQRELTDTQYF.

This clonotype was seen only a few times. The chain joins TRBV7-2 to TRBJ2-3; 11 bases fit TRBD2. The trim removed 5 bases at V and 4 bases at J, leaving 8 bases unmatched. Germline CDR1 SGHTA, CDR2 FQGNSA. CDR3 length equals 16 residues. The CDR3 DNA follows: TGTGCCAGCAGCATTAGCGGGAGGGCCGATGCAGATACGCAGTATTTT. Encoded protein: CASSISGRADADTQYF.

This clonotype came up a few times. The chain combines TRBV28 with TRBJ2-1; either TRBD1 or TRBD2 may supply D (5 bases each). This CDR3 has 12 amino acids. Germline values: CDR1 MDHEN, CDR2 SYDVKM. Trimming removed 3 bases from V and 12 bases from J, with 12 bases in between. The CDR3 bases are TGTGCCAGCAGTTTTGGGGGTACGGGGCAGTTCTTC. Encoded protein: CASSFGGTGQFF.